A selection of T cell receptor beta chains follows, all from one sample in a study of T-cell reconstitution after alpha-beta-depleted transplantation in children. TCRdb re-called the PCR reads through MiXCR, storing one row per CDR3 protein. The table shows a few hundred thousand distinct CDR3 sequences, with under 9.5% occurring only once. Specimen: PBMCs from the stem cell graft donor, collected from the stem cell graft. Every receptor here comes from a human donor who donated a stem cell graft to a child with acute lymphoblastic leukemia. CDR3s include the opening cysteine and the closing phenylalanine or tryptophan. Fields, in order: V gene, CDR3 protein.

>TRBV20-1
CSATGTSGRLNPYEQYF
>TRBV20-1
CSATVAGVSYEQYF
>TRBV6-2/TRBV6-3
CASQNGGSQPQHF
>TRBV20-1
CSARAQGVYYEQYF
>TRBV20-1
CSARVPGVNTEAFF
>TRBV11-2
CASSFIGDNSPLHF
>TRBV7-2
CASSSRVSTEAFF
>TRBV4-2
CASSQGASGGARDTQYF
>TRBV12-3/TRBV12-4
CASSTAANTIYF
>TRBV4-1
CASSSWTRRAGNTIYF
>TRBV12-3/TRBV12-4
CASRSSVSNQPQHF
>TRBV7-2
CASSPSRTPGYTF
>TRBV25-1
CASRPRQGVTDTQYF
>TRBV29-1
CSATGAYGNTIYF
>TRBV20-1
CSARPYNEQFF
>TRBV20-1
CSARVLSSTDTQYF
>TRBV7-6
CASSLEVGVWQNTGELFF
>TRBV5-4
CASSLNRGGELGETQYF
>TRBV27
CASTRVSGGVETQYF
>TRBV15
CATSRALEGVYEQYF
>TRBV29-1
CSVGGRGTEAFF
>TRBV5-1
CASSLDYLTDTDTQYF
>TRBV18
CASSKAYEQYF
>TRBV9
CASSVPGLINTEAFF
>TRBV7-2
CASRNSGFNEQFF
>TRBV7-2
CASSRDREAEQYF
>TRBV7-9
CASSPANALPDTQYF
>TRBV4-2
CASSQNRGNSYNSPLHF
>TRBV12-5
CASGLVSTNNEQFF
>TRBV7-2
CASSLQDRGYGYTF
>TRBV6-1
CASTRGSMNTEAFF
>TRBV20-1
CSARGDGDSELTDTQYF
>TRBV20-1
CSARSGVANTGELFF
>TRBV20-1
CSAQGTGGVQPQHF
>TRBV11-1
CASSEIPRGGASQETQYF
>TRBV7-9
CASSSTTGPNPQYF
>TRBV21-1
CASSRGTRSNEQFF
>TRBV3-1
CASSQGVSAGDETQYF
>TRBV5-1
CASSLEGTLGGTEAFF
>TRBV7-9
CASSPRQGPGELFF
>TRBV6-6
CASSYEGGETEAFF
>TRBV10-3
CAIGNTDTQYF
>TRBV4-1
CASSQEAGGFGYTF
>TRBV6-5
CATKWAGDHNEQFF
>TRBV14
CASSQDWTGIPPATQYF
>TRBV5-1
CASSLGQPNMNTEAFF
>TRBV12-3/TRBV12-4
CASSAQQGRGDTQYF
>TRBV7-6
CASSSRMLPGETQYF
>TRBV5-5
CASNKDHPTYEQYF
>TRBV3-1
CASSGGTSGGAPRDTQYF
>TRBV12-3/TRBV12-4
CASSLGGALPYEQYF
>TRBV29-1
CSVEGGGQGGTEAFF
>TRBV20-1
CSAPGSGSLLDGYTF
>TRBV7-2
CASSRDWGEQETQYF
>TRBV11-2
CASSRRRQAQDEQFF
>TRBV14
CASSQEGSNYGYTF
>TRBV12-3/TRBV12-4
CASSPQTGVEKLFF
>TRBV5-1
CASSLAAGVNQPQHF
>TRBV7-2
CASSSHPGTEDYNEQFF
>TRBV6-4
CASSDGIPGELFF